These 15 T cell receptor beta chains came from one sample sequenced in a study of blood T cell repertoires in COVID-19. Some clones are missing from TCRdb's copy, which holds only in-frame ones; the method was immunoSEQ multiplex PCR. The table lists 120,000 or so clones, 80% to 85% of them singletons. Sequenced: peripheral blood. Receptors originate from a woman aged 45-60 years with acute or convalescent COVID-19.

The rearrangement joins TRBV6-2 or TRBV6-3 to TRBJ2-1, with TRBD2 matching 10 bases. V lost 2 bases and J lost 2; bases outside the gene matches: 3. The CDR3 covers 16 residues. Germline V CDR1 and CDR2: MNHEY, SVGEGT. For the CDR3, the DNA is TGTGCCAGCAGTTACCCTACTAGCGGGGCCTACAATGAGCAGTTCTTC. Translation gives CASSYPTSGAYNEQFF.

The V and J genes are TRBV19 and TRBJ1-5, with TRBD1 as a possible D gene (5 bases). Deletions cut 5 bases from V and 9 bases from J, with 17 bases between. CDR3 length equals 14 residues. The germline CDR1 and CDR2 sequences are LNHDA and SQIVND (reference sequence). As DNA, the CDR3 is TGTGCCAGTAGTGTCGGAGTGGGGCCGGGGCCCCAGCATTTT. Translated: CASSVGVGPGPQHF. The full variable domain, rest sourced from reference TRBV19 and TRBJ1-5, is DGGITQSPKYLFRKEGQNVTLSCEQNLNHDAMYWYRQDPGQGLRLIYYSQIVNDFQKGDIAEGYSVSREKKESFPLTVTSAQKNPTAFYLCASSVGVGPGPQHFGDGTRLSIL.

This clone was detected only once. V is TRBV28 and J is TRBJ1-5; D is unresolved. Germline values: CDR1 MDHEN, CDR2 SYDVKM. CDR3 length: 11 residues. Trimming stripped 3 bases from V and 7 bases from J, with 4 bases between. DNA for the CDR3: TGTGCCAGCAGTTTCGTCCAGCCCCAGCATTTT. This gives the protein CASSFVQPQHF.

V usage is TRBV2 and J usage is TRBJ1-5; 9 bases fit TRBD1. Trimming took 6 bases from V and 5 from J; bases not matched to a gene: 14. CDR3 length: 17 residues. CDR1 is SNHLY and CDR2 is FYNNEI in the germline V gene. CDR3 coding DNA: TGTGCCAGCAGCGGACAGGGGTTACAGGGTGGGGATCAGCCCCAGCATTTT. It encodes CASSGQGLQGGDQPQHF.

The chain uses TRBV12-3 or TRBV12-4 and TRBJ1-2; 7 bases match TRBD1. J was trimmed by 6 bases and V by 2 bases; bases with no gene match: 3. CDR3 length equals 13 residues. Here the CDR3 reads CASSLSQGNGYTF. CDR3 in DNA: TGTGCCAGCAGTTTATCACAGGGGAATGGCTACACCTTC.

This clone was counted a single time. The chain combines TRBV29-1 with TRBJ2-3, with 10 bases aligning to TRBD2. Losses at the gene ends were 6 bases for V and 5 bases for J; bases not matched to a gene: 2. The CDR3 is made up of 12 amino acids. Germline V gene data show CDR1 as SQVTM and CDR2 as ANQGSEA. The DNA for the CDR3 is TGCAGCGTACTAGCGGGAAAAGATACGCAGTATTTT. Its translation is CSVLAGKDTQYF.

The rearrangement links TRBV28 to TRBJ2-2, with 10 nucleotides matching TRBD2. The V gene's germline CDR1 is MDHEN and CDR2 SYDVKM. The CDR3 runs to 16 residues. Trimming took 1 base from V and 4 from J; bases not matched to a gene: 3. DNA of the CDR3: TGTGCCAGCAGTTTATTGGCTAGCGGGGGCACCGGGGAGCTGTTTTTT. Translated: CASSLLASGGTGELFF.

The rearrangement links TRBV5-6 to TRBJ2-1, with a tentative D call TRBD2 (6 bases). The CDR3 has 15 amino acids. Germline V gene sequence: CDR1 SGHDT, CDR2 YYEEEE. V was pared by 5 bases and J by 12 bases, with 24 bases between. For the CDR3, the DNA is TGTGCCAGCAGTTGGGTGACAGATGATACCGGGGGGCAGTTCTTC. This codes for CASSWVTDDTGGQFF.

The chain is built from TRBV7-8 and TRBJ1-3; 10 positions match TRBD1. V was pared by 5 bases and J by 2 bases, with 3 bases of the junction left unmatched. Germline values: CDR1 SGHVS, CDR2 FQNEAQ. CDR3 length: 15 amino acids. This CDR3 reads CASSRDRGPGNTIYF. DNA of the CDR3: TGTGCCAGCAGCCGAGACAGGGGGCCTGGAAACACCATATATTTT.

This chain joins TRBV2 and TRBJ2-1; 10 positions match TRBD1. Germline loops: CDR1 SNHLY, CDR2 FYNNEI. The CDR3 is 16 residues long. V lost 8 bases, J lost 4 bases, and 11 bases stayed unmatched. CDR3 loop: CASVLLGTGEYNEQFF. The CDR3 coding sequence is TGTGCCAGCGTCTTATTAGGGACAGGGGAATACAATGAGCAGTTCTTC. Drawing the rest from reference TRBV2 and TRBJ2-1, the complete variable domain is EPEVTQTPSHQVTQMGQEVILRCVPISNHLYFYWYRQILGQKVEFLVSFYNNEISEKSEIFDDQFSVERPDGSNFTLKIRSTKLEDSAMYFCASVLLGTGEYNEQFFGPGTRLTVL.

The chain carries TRBV3-1 (or the pseudogene TRBV3-2) and TRBJ1-1; D is possibly TRBD1 (5 bases). Germline CDR1 reads LGHDT; CDR2 reads YNNKEL (reference sequence). CDR3 length equals 15 residues. V gave up 4 bases and J gave up 2 bases, with 14 bases separating them. The CDR3, as DNA: TGTGCCAGCAGCCCGTTGCCTCAGGGTAACACTGAAGCTTTCTTT. Translated: CASSPLPQGNTEAFF.

The rearrangement uses TRBV7-9 and TRBJ1-1, with a possible D match to TRBD1 (6 bases). Germline CDR1 reads SEHNR; CDR2 reads FQNEAQ (reference sequence). CDR3 length equals 14 residues. Trimming took 5 bases from V and 7 from J, leaving 17 bases between them. CDR3 protein: CASSPRGGVGEAFF. The CDR3 DNA reads as TGTGCCAGCAGCCCCCGGGGGGGCGTCGGTGAAGCTTTCTTT.

The rearrangement uses TRBV9 and TRBJ2-3; D possibly corresponds to TRBD1 (6 bases). V was pared by 0 bases and J by 0 bases, with 11 bases between. CDR1 is SGDLS and CDR2 is YYNGEE in the germline V gene. The CDR3 sequence is 16 residues long. CDR3 in DNA: TGTGCCAGCAGCGTAGCTGCAGGGGATAGCACAGATACGCAGTATTTT. Translated, it gives CASSVAAGDSTDTQYF.

The chain recombines TRBV19 with TRBJ2-5; 14 bases align to TRBD2. After removal of 5 bases from V and 5 bases from J, the junction contained 4 bases not matched to a gene. The CDR3 has 15 amino acids. Germline V gene data show CDR1 as LNHDA and CDR2 as SQIVND (reference sequence). For the CDR3, the DNA is TGTGCCAGTAGTCCCAGGACTAGCGGGGGGGAGACCCAGTACTTC. This sequence encodes CASSPRTSGGETQYF.

The chain uses TRBV7-8 and TRBJ2-2, with TRBD2 matching 14 bases. Losses at the gene ends were 5 bases for V and 2 bases for J; bases not matched to a gene: 7. This CDR3 is 18 amino acids long. Germline-derived CDR1 and CDR2 are SGHVS and FQNEAQ. The CDR3 here is CASSRGGLAGGNTGELFF. CDR3 sequence (DNA): TGTGCCAGCAGCCGCGGAGGACTAGCGGGAGGAAACACCGGGGAGCTGTTTTTT. Based on the CDR3 plus reference TRBV7-8 and TRBJ2-2, the full variable domain is GAGVSQSPRYKVAKRGQDVALRCDPISGHVSLFWYQQALGQGPEFLTYFQNEAQLDKSGLPSDRFFAERPEGSVSTLKIQRTQQEDSAVYLCASSRGGLAGGNTGELFFGEGSRLTVL.